The sequence of this T cell receptor beta chain was determined in a study of cytomegalovirus exposure and HLA in healthy donors. PCR was performed using 60 Vbeta and 13 Jbeta primers. Sequencing used immunoSEQ multiplex PCR; TCRdb keeps in-frame clones, though not all of them. Found here are about 140,000 clones, less than 85% of them singletons; the top ten hold about 10%. This clone was recorded only once. This sequence was found in a woman aged 45-65 years in good health and CMV-seropositive. Sample: PBMCs.

The CDR3 region has the DNA TGTGCCGTACCATCCGGGCGCTCGGGGGGCTTGCACTATGGCTACACCTTC. Its protein is CAVPSGRSGGLHYGYTF. The rearrangement uses TRBV10-3 and TRBJ1-2; D may be TRBD1 (6 bases). Germline assignment: CDR1 ENHRY and CDR2 SYGVKD. V was cut by 11 bases and J by 3 bases, with 28 bases left in between. The CDR3 length is 17 residues.